This T cell receptor (beta chain) originates from a study of blood T cell repertoires in COVID-19 (dated by TCRdb to the early 2020s). Broadly, across the study: Collaborator samples came from the United States, Italy and Spain and covered acute and convalescent phases of COVID-19. HLA class I and class II types, where available, came from metadata supplied by the sample provider rather than from assay-based typing. Deeply sampled blood TCRbeta repertoires from subjects exposed to, actively infected with, or recovered from COVID-19 were included in the dataset. Sample metadata almost always included a de-identified subject ID, COVID-19 status, age in years and sex. The prospective study material was composed of cDNA or gDNA derived from T cells, B-cell-depleted T cells, or PBMCs. The repertoires were released in a freely available public database meant as a resource for research on the immune response to SARS-CoV-2. The samples were drawn from two sources: the first 160 participants of the ongoing ImmuneRACE study, and over 1,000 subjects contributed by 6 global collaborators.

Collaborating institutions collected whole blood in K2EDTA tubes following their own protocols. For TCRbeta analysis, collaborators shipped samples in one of three forms: frozen whole blood, isolated PBMCs, or DNA extracted from either of those sample types. Measured from the cysteine to the phenylalanine, the CDR3 is 14 residues long. This entry keeps only the CDR3 DNA: 42 bases, framed from base 1. At the junction V is shortened by 4 bases and J by 4 bases, with 13 bases in between. CDR1 and CDR2 were assigned from the germline V gene as SGHRS and YFSETQ. Overall study results and their limits: The amount of clinical and demographic metadata varied by source and participant and was provided uncurated.

About this clone itself: Its specific antigen is unknown. One base away there is no much larger clone; base qualities are not given.

TCRbeta CDR3 regions were amplified from genomic DNA using the immunoSEQ Assay, a bias-controlled multiplex PCR. The authors' analysis ran thus. The number of nucleated cells in each sample was estimated by amplification of reference gene primers within the assay. Sequence reads were collapsed and filtered to measure the absolute abundance of every unique TCRbeta CDR3 rearrangement. For each sample, productive Simpson clonality was calculated as the square root of Simpson's diversity index across productive rearrangements. Held by TCRdb, this immuneACCESS table contains in-frame sequences only and omits some clones. Under half of the omission traces to an unresolved V gene where checked; the cause of the rest is unknown. That table gives V, J and clone size, and the DNA gave D and trimming. A total of fewer than 200,000 clones appear in this sample, around 89% of them only once. Roughly 5.6% of the sample is held by the ten biggest clonotypes.

This clonotype was obtained from a man in his forties or fifties with active or convalescent COVID-19. The material sequenced was peripheral blood. The rearranged chain carries TRBV5-1 and TRBJ2-3; the D gene is perhaps TRBD2, from 5 matching bases. The DNA reads as follows: TGCGCCAGCAGCCCGCGGGCAGATCCAGATACGCAGTATTTT. Translation gives CASSPRADPDTQYF.